Below, 28 T cell receptor beta chains from the same sample are listed, as sequenced in a study of T cell changes during pregnancy in multiple sclerosis (dated 2019 in TCRdb). The method was the immunoSEQ multiplex PCR assay. Drawn from immuneACCESS, this table holds only the in-frame rearrangements with V and J called that TCRdb kept. Clones are partly lost; checked studies trace under half to an unresolved V gene and leave the rest unexplained. Present in this sample are approximately 70,000 clones, about 91% of which were seen just once. The ten top clones hold around 1.3% of the sample. Sequencing used peripheral blood, obtained in the second trimester of pregnancy. The origin of the receptors is a female donor in good health, enrolled as a control in a pregnancy study.

This clone is a singleton in its sample. The V and J genes are TRBV6-4 and TRBJ2-3; no firm D call. The germline V gene has CDR1 MRHNA and CDR2 SNTAGT. The CDR3 runs 16 residues. The V and J ends lost 2 bases and 2 bases respectively, with 14 bases between them. Here the CDR3 reads CASSDAESSHTDTQYF. The CDR3 region has the DNA TGTGCCAGCAGTGACGCCGAGTCTTCTCACACAGATACGCAGTATTTT.

The CDR3 nucleotides read TGTGCCAGCAGTTTATCTGGGCGAGGGACTGAAGCTTTCTTT. This encodes CASSLSGRGTEAFF. This chain uses TRBV27 with TRBJ1-1; D is uncertain. The V and J ends lost 0 bases and 5 bases respectively, with 10 bases between them. CDR3 length: 14 residues. CDR1 MNHEY and CDR2 SMNVEV come from the germline V gene (reference sequence).

The chain combines TRBV7-9 with TRBJ2-3, with TRBD2 matching over 8 bases. This CDR3 comprises 16 residues. After removal of 0 bases from V and 6 bases from J, the junction contained 8 bases not matched to a gene. Germline V gene sequence: CDR1 SEHNR, CDR2 FQNEAQ (reference sequence). Here the CDR3 DNA reads TGTGCCAGCAGCTTAGCCGAAGCGGGAGCGGCGGATACGCAGTATTTT. Protein sequence: CASSLAEAGAADTQYF.

The chain has TRBV6-6 and TRBJ2-3; D is unclear. Trimming left V 1 base short and J 3 bases short, with 8 bases between. Germline V gene lookup returns CDR1 MNHNY and CDR2 SVGAGI (reference sequence). The CDR3 totals 14 residues. CDR3 bases: TGTGCCAGCAGTTACTTAACTTTTACAGATACGCAGTATTTT. It codes for CASSYLTFTDTQYF.

The chain combines TRBV5-1 with TRBJ2-5; 11 nucleotides agree with TRBD2. This CDR3 contains 16 residues. J gave up 1 base and V 0 bases, and 2 bases lay outside the gene matches. Germline CDR1 is SGHRS and CDR2 is YFSETQ. CDR3 in amino acids: CASSLALAGAQETQYF. The CDR3 bases are TGCGCCAGCAGCTTGGCACTAGCGGGGGCCCAAGAGACCCAGTACTTC.

The chain links TRBV30 to TRBJ2-3, with 8 bases lining up with TRBD2. The CDR3 spans 15 residues. V lost 0 bases and J lost 1; bases outside the gene matches: 3. Germline values: CDR1 GTSNPN, CDR2 SVGIG (reference sequence). CDR3 amino acids: CAWSVLAGRTDTQYF. CDR3 nucleotides: TGTGCCTGGAGTGTATTAGCGGGACGCACAGATACGCAGTATTTT. Complete variable domain (other parts from reference TRBV30 and TRBJ2-3): SQTIHQWPATLVQPVGSPLSLECTVEGTSNPNLYWYRQAAGRGLQLLFYSVGIGQISSEVPQNLSASRPQDRQFILSSKKLLLSDSGFYLCAWSVLAGRTDTQYFGPGTRLTVL.

The chain has TRBV28 and TRBJ2-7, with TRBD1 matching over 8 bases. CDR1 MDHEN and CDR2 SYDVKM come from the germline V gene. This CDR3 spans 14 amino acids. Germline trimming cut 6 bases from V and 6 bases from J; bases unmatched to any gene: 10. DNA of the CDR3: TGTGCCAGCAGGGCCTGGAGGACAGGGCTCGAGCAGTACTTC. This sequence encodes CASRAWRTGLEQYF.

The rearrangement uses TRBV6-5 and TRBJ2-7; 8 bases map to TRBD2. The CDR3 is made up of 13 amino acids. Trimming took 6 bases from V and 9 from J; bases not matched to a gene: 10. Germline V CDR1 and CDR2: MNHEY, SVGAGI. The CDR3 region is CASRAGGAKGQYF. The CDR3 nucleotides read TGTGCCAGCAGGGCGGGAGGTGCTAAAGGGCAGTACTTC.

V is TRBV7-9 and J is TRBJ2-7; tentative D call: TRBD2 (5 bases). V was shortened by 5 bases and J by 5 bases, with 10 bases between the two germline ends. The CDR3 consists of 12 residues. The germline gives CDR1 SEHNR, CDR2 FQNEAQ (reference sequence). The CDR3 protein is CASSHQRNEQYF. CDR3 coding DNA: TGTGCCAGCAGCCACCAGCGGAACGAGCAGTACTTC.

This clone was detected only once. The chain uses TRBV6-5 and TRBJ2-1; D not certain. The CDR3 is 12 residues long. The V and J ends lost 5 bases and 6 bases respectively, with 8 bases between them. CDR1 and CDR2 (germline): MNHEY, SVGAGI. CDR3 residues: CASSALSNEQFF. The DNA of the CDR3 is TGTGCCAGCAGTGCCTTGAGCAATGAGCAGTTCTTC.

The chain uses TRBV5-1 and TRBJ2-5; D possibly corresponds to TRBD2 (6 bases). V was cut by 1 base and J by 2 bases, with 12 bases left in between. The V gene's germline CDR1 is SGHRS and CDR2 YFSETQ. CDR3 size: 15 residues. This CDR3 reads CASSLFRRDQETQYF. The CDR3, as DNA: TGCGCCAGCAGCTTGTTTCGGCGGGATCAAGAGACCCAGTACTTC.

The chain combines TRBV7-4 with TRBJ2-7; no clear D. Germline values: CDR1 SGHVT, CDR2 SQSDAQ. This CDR3 has 13 amino acids. V lost 2 bases to trimming and J lost 0 bases, with 5 bases between them. CDR3 coding DNA: TGTGCCAGCAGCTTACCCAGCTCCTACGAGCAGTACTTC. It codes for CASSLPSSYEQYF.

V and J are TRBV5-1 and TRBJ2-3; D is possibly TRBD1 (6 bases). With 3 bases removed from V and 1 base from J, the gap between germline ends came to 9 bases. This CDR3 has 14 amino acids. Germline lookup yields CDR1 SGHRS and CDR2 YFSETQ. The CDR3 DNA reads TGCGCCAGCAGCTCCAGGGGAGGCACAGATACGCAGTATTTT. Its protein product is CASSSRGGTDTQYF.

Regarding this clone: Sequence at one end of the junction differs from germline and may be a read error. This chain joins TRBV6-4 and TRBJ2-1; possibly TRBD2 for D (5 bases). Germline V gene lookup returns CDR1 MRHNA and CDR2 SNTAGT. The CDR3 is made up of 14 amino acids. DNA of the CDR3: TGTGCCAGCAGTGACTCGGCGGAGGACGGCCGACTCCTCTTC. Translated: CASSDSAEDGRLLF.

CDR3 sequence: CASSLSSSGISTDTQYF. The CDR3 nucleotides are TGTGCCAGCAGCCTGTCTTCTAGCGGGATTAGCACAGATACGCAGTATTTT. The rearrangement links TRBV7-8 to TRBJ2-3; 9 bases are a match to TRBD2. V trimming: 5 bases; J trimming: 0 bases; junction bases outside the gene matches: 9. CDR1 is SGHVS and CDR2 is FQNEAQ in the germline V gene. The CDR3 length is 17 residues.

For this clone: Sequence at one end of the junction differs from germline and may be a read error. CDR3 residues: CASSLLAGVETQYF. The CDR3 DNA reads TGTGCTAGCAGCTTATTAGCGGGAGTAGAGACCCAGTACTTC. The gene calls are TRBV7-7 and TRBJ2-5; TRBD2 aligns across 9 bases. The CDR3 totals 14 residues. From germline, CDR1 is SSHAT and CDR2 FNYEAQ (reference sequence).

This rearrangement joins TRBV19 to TRBJ2-5; 8 nucleotides match TRBD2. Germline trimming cut 5 bases from V and 5 bases from J; bases unmatched to any gene: 7. The CDR3 covers 14 residues. Germline V gives CDR1 LNHDA, CDR2 SQIVND (reference sequence). The CDR3 region is CASSLLAAMETQYF. CDR3 DNA sequence: TGTGCCAGTAGTTTACTAGCGGCGATGGAGACCCAGTACTTC.

The CDR3 coding sequence is TGCGCCAGCAGCCTACGCACTAGCGGAGTCTACAATGAGCAGTTCTTC. It codes for CASSLRTSGVYNEQFF. The chain carries TRBV4-3 and TRBJ2-1; TRBD2 aligns across 8 bases. The trim removed 4 bases at V and 3 bases at J, leaving 8 bases unmatched. The CDR3 consists of 16 residues. CDR1 and CDR2 (germline): LGHNA, YSLEER.

This clone was found once. J is TRBJ2-6 and V is TRBV4-3; the match to TRBD1 covers 8 bases. This CDR3 has 17 residues. Germline lookup yields CDR1 LGHNA and CDR2 YSLEER. The ends lost 0 bases at V and 3 bases at J; junction bases unmatched: 4. As DNA, the CDR3 is TGCGCCAGCAGCCAAGAGGCAGGGGGCGGTGGGGCCAACGTCCTGACTTTC. Residues: CASSQEAGGGGANVLTF.

This rearrangement joins TRBV7-2 to TRBJ1-2, with D uncertain. The V gene lost 1 base and the J gene lost 2 bases, with 14 bases spanning the gap. Germline CDR1 is SGHTA and CDR2 is FQGNSA. The CDR3 sequence is 16 residues long. In DNA form, the CDR3 reads TGTGCCAGCAGCTTAGTTCCCGACTACAGAAACTATGGCTACACCTTC. Translation: CASSLVPDYRNYGYTF.

This rearrangement joins TRBV28 to TRBJ1-3; weak D call: TRBD1 (5 bases). The V end was cut by 3 bases, the J end by 0 bases, with 9 bases between. Germline V CDR1 and CDR2: MDHEN, SYDVKM. There are 15 residues in the CDR3. In DNA, the CDR3 is TGTGCCAGCAGTTTGGGGCAGCACTCTGGAAACACCATATATTTT. The encoded protein is CASSLGQHSGNTIYF.

CDR3 nucleotide sequence: TGCGCCAGCAGTCATCGGCGGGGGGCTAGCAAAAACATTCAGTACTTC. Its protein is CASSHRRGASKNIQYF. The V call is TRBV23-1, the J call TRBJ2-4; the match to TRBD2 covers 8 bases. TRBV23-1 is treated as an ORF (open reading frame) with a function not yet certain. CDR3 size: 16 residues. Losses at the gene ends were 3 bases for V and 3 bases for J; bases not matched to a gene: 7.

This rearrangement joins TRBV28 to TRBJ2-2; possibly TRBD2 for D (6 bases). Germline CDR1 reads MDHEN; CDR2 reads SYDVKM. The CDR3 covers 15 residues. Trimming shortened V by 2 bases and J by 0 bases, and 7 bases separated the two germline ends. In DNA form, the CDR3 reads TGTGCCAGCAGTTTAGGAGGGACGAACACCGGGGAGCTGTTTTTT. Its protein product is CASSLGGTNTGELFF.

The chain links TRBV5-1 to TRBJ2-3, with D unclear. Germline assignment: CDR1 SGHRS and CDR2 YFSETQ. The CDR3 totals 16 residues. Trimming took off 4 bases at V and 2 bases at J, with 17 bases between the two ends. CDR3 region: CASSPASGNPTDTQYF. The CDR3 bases are TGCGCCAGCAGCCCGGCGTCAGGAAACCCCACAGATACGCAGTATTTT.

The CDR3 spells CASSQVGGSGELFF. In DNA, the CDR3 is TGCGCCAGCAGCCAAGTGGGGGGGTCCGGGGAGCTGTTTTTT. V is TRBV4-1 and J is TRBJ2-2, with 7 bases lining up with TRBD2. Trimming at V came to 1 base and at J to 6 bases, leaving 2 bases not matched to a gene. Germline values: CDR1 MGHRA, CDR2 YSYEKL. CDR3 size: 14 residues.

This chain links TRBV28 with TRBJ1-2; TRBD1 matches at 9 bases. The V gene's germline CDR1 is MDHEN and CDR2 SYDVKM. This CDR3 comprises 14 residues. V gave up 7 bases and J gave up 0 bases; unmatched junction bases: 3. In DNA, the CDR3 is TGTGCCAGCAAAAGACAGGGGGCTAACTATGGCTACACCTTC. Its protein product is CASKRQGANYGYTF.

V is TRBV27 and J is TRBJ1-2, with TRBD1 identical over 7 bases. The CDR3 sequence is 14 residues long. Germline V lookup: CDR1 MNHEY, CDR2 SMNVEV (reference sequence). The ends lost 3 bases at V and 4 bases at J; junction bases unmatched: 5. This chain's CDR3 is CASSFNRDSYGYTF. In DNA, the CDR3 is TGTGCCAGCAGTTTCAACCGGGACAGCTATGGCTACACCTTC.

The CDR3 coding sequence is TGTGCCAGCAGTCCCTTGACAAGCATGAACACTGAAGCTTTCTTT. It codes for CASSPLTSMNTEAFF. J is TRBJ1-1 and V is TRBV27; D unresolved. V lost 5 bases and J 0 bases, leaving 13 bases between the germline ends. The CDR3 covers 15 residues. The germline V gene encodes CDR1 MNHEY and CDR2 SMNVEV (reference sequence).